The 21 T cell receptor beta chains in this list originate from one sample, sequenced in a study of T-cell reconstitution after alpha-beta-depleted transplantation in children (dated by TCRdb to between 2015 and 2016). Library preparation used PCR. The sequencer was an Illumina HiSeq 2500. TCR library preparation used molecular barcoding, with unique molecular identifiers applied to normalize quantification of the TCRbeta repertoire. Starting from the raw public reads, TCRdb applied fastp trimming at Q25, assembled clones with MiXCR and retained in-frame beta chains. Entries are consolidated by CDR3 protein sequence, retaining the most common genes and DNA. The sample table lists 600,000 or so distinct CDR3 sequences, 20% to 25% of them with a count of one. Together, the top ten hold 13% to 15% of the sample. Reading the label with the study, this specimen's treatment or condition is: allogeneic hematopoietic cell transplantation with graft depleted of TCRalphabeta T cells and CD19 B cells.

The material sequenced was PBMCs, mostly from graft donor cells, taken 360 days after TCRalphabeta/CD19-depleted stem cell transplant. Receptors originate from a boy under two years old who had a stem cell transplant for acute myeloid leukemia, so the T cells may come from the graft donor.

This rearrangement joins TRBV6-6 to TRBJ1-3, with D maybe TRBD1 (6 bases). V was shortened by 8 bases and J by 1 base, with 9 bases between the two germline ends. CDR3 length equals 13 residues. CDR1 MNHNY and CDR2 SVGAGI come from the germline V gene (reference sequence). CDR3 protein: CASGTGSGNTIYF. CDR3 nucleotide sequence: TGTGCCAGCGGAACAGGGTCTGGAAACACCATATATTTT.

There are many counts of this clonotype. The V and J genes are TRBV6-2 or TRBV6-3 and TRBJ2-7, with a tentative D call TRBD1 (5 bases). The germline V gene has CDR1 MNHEY and CDR2 SVGEGT. Trimming stripped 0 bases from V and 5 bases from J, with 8 bases between. This CDR3 contains 13 residues. The CDR3 is CASSYSKGDEQYF. CDR3 DNA sequence: TGTGCCAGCAGTTACTCGAAAGGGGACGAGCAGTACTTC.

There are many counts of this clonotype. The V gene is TRBV5-6, the J gene TRBJ2-3, with D unclear. V was clipped by 1 base and J by 5 bases, with 11 bases between them. Looked up from germline, CDR1 is SGHDT and CDR2 is YYEEEE. This CDR3 is built from 14 residues. This CDR3 is CASSLSAARDTQYF. The CDR3 coding sequence is TGTGCCAGCAGCTTGTCGGCAGCCCGAGATACGCAGTATTTT.

This clonotype was counted ten times or more. This chain joins TRBV21-1 and TRBJ2-2; the D call of TRBD1 is as the table states it, not checked on the DNA. TRBV21-1 is a known pseudogene. This CDR3 region has 14 residues. CDR3 sequence (DNA): TGTGCCAGCAGCCCATGGCAGGGTTCCGGGGAGCTGTTTTTT. Its translation is CASSPWQGSGELFF.

This chain uses TRBV20-1 with TRBJ1-5; the D gene is possibly TRBD1 (6 bases). This CDR3 region has 13 residues. Germline CDR1 reads DFQATT; CDR2 reads SNEGSKA (reference sequence). V was trimmed by 5 bases and J by 4 bases, leaving 12 bases between them. This chain's CDR3 is CSAPTGPNQPQHF. The CDR3 region has the DNA TGCAGTGCTCCTACAGGGCCTAATCAGCCCCAGCATTTT.

The sample holds many counts of this clonotype. The chain carries TRBV20-1 and TRBJ2-1, with D perhaps TRBD2 (6 bases). This CDR3 is 14 amino acids long. The germline V gene encodes CDR1 DFQATT and CDR2 SNEGSKA (reference sequence). Trimming pared 3 bases from V and 7 bases from J, leaving 16 bases between. As DNA, the CDR3 is TGCAGTGCTAGGCTCCGGGGGAGTAAGAATGAGCAGTTCTTC. This translates into CSARLRGSKNEQFF.

This clonotype was detected a few times. The chain carries TRBV5-1 and TRBJ1-2; no firm D call. Germline loops: CDR1 SGHRS, CDR2 YFSETQ. V lost 0 bases to trimming and J lost 4 bases, with 13 bases between them. The CDR3 sequence is 15 residues long. The CDR3 sequence: CASSLAARSSYGYTF. The CDR3 DNA follows: TGCGCCAGCAGCTTGGCGGCCAGAAGCAGCTATGGCTACACCTTC.

In its sample, this clonotype was seen a few times. J is TRBJ2-6 and V is TRBV5-5; the D is unclear. This CDR3 has 16 residues. Trimming pared 2 bases from V and 1 base from J, leaving 10 bases between. Germline V lookup: CDR1 SGHKS, CDR2 YYEKEE (reference sequence). The DNA of the CDR3 is TGTGCCAGCAGCTTCGCAGTATGGTCTGGGGCCAACGTCCTGACTTTC. This translates into CASSFAVWSGANVLTF.

This clonotype was recorded a few times. The J gene is TRBJ2-5, the V gene TRBV29-1; 11 bases fit TRBD1. Germline V gene lookup returns CDR1 SQVTM and CDR2 ANQGSEA. This CDR3 region has 14 residues. DNA of the CDR3: TGCAGAGACAACCGGGACAGGGGGTCAGAGACCCAGTACTTC. Its protein product is CRDNRDRGSETQYF. Filled out from reference TRBV29-1 and TRBJ2-5, the complete variable domain reads SAVISQKPSRDICQRGTSLTIQCQVDSQVTMMFWYRQQPGQSLTLIATANQGSEATYESGFVIDKFPISRPNLTFSTLTVSNMSPEDSSIYLCRDNRDRGSETQYFGPGTRLLVL.

This clonotype was counted ten times or more. The V call is TRBV9, the J call TRBJ2-5; D is possibly TRBD2 (6 bases). The CDR3 extends over 15 amino acids. Germline CDR1 and CDR2: SGDLS and YYNGEE. The V end lost 4 bases, the J end lost 1 base, and 14 bases lay between the germline ends. For the CDR3, the DNA is TGTGCCAGCAGCCCAGGAGGGGCGCTCCAAGAGACCCAGTACTTC. It is translated as CASSPGGALQETQYF.

The chain uses TRBV29-1 and TRBJ1-1; D call uncertain. The germline gives CDR1 SQVTM, CDR2 ANQGSEA. Trimming stripped 1 base from V and 7 bases from J, with 16 bases between. CDR3 length: 14 residues. The CDR3 here is CSVEVWGRVVEAFF. In nucleotides, the CDR3 is TGCAGCGTTGAAGTCTGGGGTCGGGTAGTTGAAGCTTTCTTT.

The J gene is TRBJ1-6, the V gene TRBV20-1; D gene unclear. The ends were cut back, 3 bases at V and 8 bases at J, with 11 bases in the middle. Germline V CDR1 and CDR2: DFQATT, SNEGSKA (reference sequence). CDR3 length equals 13 residues. CDR3 DNA: TGCAGTGCTAGTTGGGTGCAGGATTCACCCCTCCACTTT. This codes for CSASWVQDSPLHF.

The chain employs TRBV6-5 and TRBJ2-6; no reliable D call. This CDR3 has 14 residues. Germline assignment: CDR1 MNHEY and CDR2 SVGAGI. The ends were cut back, 5 bases at V and 0 bases at J, with 5 bases in the middle. CDR3 region: CASSHISGANVLTF. The CDR3, as DNA: TGTGCCAGCAGTCACATCTCTGGGGCCAACGTCCTGACTTTC.

The table lists this clonotype with many counts. The chain couples TRBV29-1 to TRBJ1-1; D gene ambiguous. This CDR3 is 10 amino acids long. The germline V gene has CDR1 SQVTM and CDR2 ANQGSEA. The CDR3 DNA sequence: TGCAGTGTAGGGAACACTGAAGCTTTCTTT. Translation gives CSVGNTEAFF.

The CDR3 bases are TGTGCCAGCAGCTGGGGGTCCCCCAACACTGAAGCTTTCTTT. Its translation is CASSWGSPNTEAFF. V gene TRBV6-1 combines with J gene TRBJ1-1; D may be TRBD1 (5 bases). Per the germline V gene, CDR1 is MNHNS and CDR2 is SASEGT. The CDR3 is 14 residues long. The V end lost 6 bases, the J end lost 2 bases, and 13 bases lay between the germline ends.

The table lists this clonotype with many counts. The CDR3 here is CASSLELAGDNEQFF. The CDR3 DNA is TGCGCCAGCAGCTTGGAGTTAGCGGGGGACAATGAGCAGTTCTTC. This chain uses TRBV5-1 with TRBJ2-1, with 9 bases identical to TRBD2. Germline assignment: CDR1 SGHRS and CDR2 YFSETQ. This CDR3 has 15 residues. J gave up 5 bases and V 0 bases, and 3 bases lay outside the gene matches.

The chain uses TRBV6-1 and TRBJ1-5; D remains unclear. Germline lookup yields CDR1 MNHNS and CDR2 SASEGT. V dropped 3 bases and J dropped 0 bases, with 9 bases sitting between them. The CDR3 sequence is 15 residues long. DNA of the CDR3: TGTGCCAGCAGTGAGGGAGCGTATAGCAATCAGCCCCAGCATTTT. Its protein is CASSEGAYSNQPQHF.

This clonotype has a count of ten or more. The chain recombines TRBV20-1 with TRBJ1-2; D is unclear. Per the germline V gene, CDR1 is DFQATT and CDR2 is SNEGSKA (reference sequence). There are 12 residues in the CDR3. Trimming removed 5 bases from V and 8 bases from J, with 15 bases in between. Here the CDR3 reads CSADRVGRGYTF. DNA for the CDR3: TGCAGTGCTGACCGGGTCGGTAGAGGCTACACCTTC.

This clonotype has only a few counts. V gene TRBV27 combines with J gene TRBJ2-5; 8 bases line up with TRBD1. Germline trimming cut 2 bases from V and 5 bases from J; bases unmatched to any gene: 10. The germline gives CDR1 MNHEY, CDR2 SMNVEV (reference sequence). The CDR3 is made up of 16 amino acids. This CDR3 reads CASSLATAGGPETQYF. CDR3 DNA sequence: TGTGCCAGCAGTTTAGCTACTGCAGGGGGCCCGGAGACCCAGTACTTC.

V is TRBV4-3 and J is TRBJ1-5; D unresolved. The CDR3 totals 14 residues. Per the germline V gene, CDR1 is LGHNA and CDR2 is YSLEER. Trimming pared 1 base from V and 3 bases from J, leaving 7 bases between. In DNA, the CDR3 is TGCGCCAGCAGCCAAGTCACGTACAATCAGCCCCAGCATTTT. Translating gives CASSQVTYNQPQHF.

The rearrangement uses TRBV5-6 and TRBJ2-5; the D is unclear. Germline loops: CDR1 SGHDT, CDR2 YYEEEE. The CDR3 contains 14 residues. V was trimmed by 2 bases and J by 4 bases, leaving 12 bases between them. This chain's CDR3 is CASSFDGSGETQYF. CDR3 bases: TGTGCCAGCAGCTTTGACGGCTCCGGAGAGACCCAGTACTTC.